This TCR beta chain was captured in a study of blood T cells in healthy people across ages. General study points: Older individuals had lower TCR beta diversity per million T cells (the decline was roughly linear). Conclusively comparing naive with antigen-experienced cells was impossible with unsorted PBMCs.

In the case of this clonotype: No antigen is known for it.

A J-beta primer mix and a sample-barcoded 5' primer were used in a second PCR of roughly 6 to 11 cycles. A template-switch adaptor containing 12 random nucleotides labeled each cDNA molecule. TCRdb redid the calling of the 5' RACE reads with MiXCR, one entry per CDR3 protein. Here the sample spans around 1,900,000 distinct CDR3 sequences, around 42% being singletons. This receptor was obtained from a human donor in good health. Material for sequencing was blood.

CDR3 in amino acids: CASSSLRTVNSNQPQHF. The CDR3 bases are TGTGCCAGCAGTTCGCTAAGGACTGTTAATAGCAATCAGCCCCAGCATTTT. The V call is TRBV6-6, the J call TRBJ1-5; D unresolved. The CDR3 is 17 residues long. Trimming removed 4 bases from V and 0 bases from J, with 16 bases in between. Germline V gene sequence: CDR1 MNHNY, CDR2 SVGAGI (reference sequence).